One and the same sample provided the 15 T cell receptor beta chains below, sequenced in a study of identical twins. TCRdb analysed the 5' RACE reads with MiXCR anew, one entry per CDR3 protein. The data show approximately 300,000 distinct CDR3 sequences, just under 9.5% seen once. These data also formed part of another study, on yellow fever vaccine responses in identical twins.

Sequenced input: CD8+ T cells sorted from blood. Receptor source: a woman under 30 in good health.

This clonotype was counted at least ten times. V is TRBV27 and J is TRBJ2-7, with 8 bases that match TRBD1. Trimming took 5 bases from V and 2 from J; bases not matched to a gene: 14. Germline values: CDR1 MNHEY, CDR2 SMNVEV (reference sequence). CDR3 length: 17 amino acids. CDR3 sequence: CASSPIVRQGAAYEQYF. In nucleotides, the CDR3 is TGTGCCAGCAGTCCGATCGTCCGGCAGGGGGCGGCCTACGAGCAGTACTTC.

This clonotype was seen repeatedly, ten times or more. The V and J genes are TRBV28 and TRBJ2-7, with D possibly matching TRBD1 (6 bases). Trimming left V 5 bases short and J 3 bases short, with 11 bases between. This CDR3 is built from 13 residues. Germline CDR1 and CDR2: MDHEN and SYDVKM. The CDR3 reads CASSRDNFYEQYF. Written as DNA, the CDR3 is TGTGCCAGCAGTCGGGACAACTTCTACGAGCAGTACTTC.

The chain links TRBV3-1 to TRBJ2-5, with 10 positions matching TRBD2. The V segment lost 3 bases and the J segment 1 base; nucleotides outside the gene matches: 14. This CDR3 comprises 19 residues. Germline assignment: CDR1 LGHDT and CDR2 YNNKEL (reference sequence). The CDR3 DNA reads TGTGCCAGCAGCCACACTAGCGGGATCGGGCGGGAGACCCAAGAGACCCAGTACTTC. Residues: CASSHTSGIGRETQETQYF.

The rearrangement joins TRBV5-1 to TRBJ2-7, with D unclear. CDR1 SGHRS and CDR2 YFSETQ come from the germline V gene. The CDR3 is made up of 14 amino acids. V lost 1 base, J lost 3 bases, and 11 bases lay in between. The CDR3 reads CASSLQGGFYEQYF. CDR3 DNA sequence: TGCGCCAGCAGCTTGCAAGGCGGTTTCTACGAGCAGTACTTC.

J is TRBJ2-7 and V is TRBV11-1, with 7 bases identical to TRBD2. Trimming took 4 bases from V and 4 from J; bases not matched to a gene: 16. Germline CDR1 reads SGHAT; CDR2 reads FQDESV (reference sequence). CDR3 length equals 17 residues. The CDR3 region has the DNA TGTGCCAGCAGCTCTCCCGAGGCTGGCGGGAGAGGGTACGAGCAGTACTTC. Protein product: CASSSPEAGGRGYEQYF.

The CDR3 sequence is CSARPPPRGTGELFF. CDR3 sequence (DNA): TGCAGTGCTAGGCCTCCGCCCAGGGGCACCGGGGAGCTGTTTTTT. The chain joins TRBV20-1 to TRBJ2-2; possible D gene TRBD1, 6 bases. Germline V lookup: CDR1 DFQATT, CDR2 SNEGSKA (reference sequence). CDR3 length: 15 residues. V lost 3 bases, J lost 4 bases, and 15 bases lay in between.

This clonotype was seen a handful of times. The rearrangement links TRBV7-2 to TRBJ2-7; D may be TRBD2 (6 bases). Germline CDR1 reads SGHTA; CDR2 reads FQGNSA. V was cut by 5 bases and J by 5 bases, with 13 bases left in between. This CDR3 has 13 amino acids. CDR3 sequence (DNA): TGTGCCAGCAGCCCCATAGCGGATGACGAGCAGTACTTC. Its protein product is CASSPIADDEQYF.

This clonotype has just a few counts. The CDR3 DNA reads TGTGCCACCAGCAGAGATTCGGGGGCCGGGGAGCTGTTTTTT. Residues: CATSRDSGAGELFF. The genes are TRBV15 and TRBJ2-2; a weak D match, TRBD2 (6 bases). V shed 0 bases and J shed 6 bases, with 8 bases lying between them. Germline V lookup: CDR1 LNHNV, CDR2 YYDKDF (reference sequence). CDR3 length: 14 amino acids.

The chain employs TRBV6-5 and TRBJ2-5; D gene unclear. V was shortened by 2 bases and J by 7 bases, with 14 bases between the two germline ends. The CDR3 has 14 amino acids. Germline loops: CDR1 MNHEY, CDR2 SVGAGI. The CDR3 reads CASSYPAGRGTQYF. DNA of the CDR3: TGTGCCAGCAGTTACCCGGCCGGGCGCGGGACCCAGTACTTC.

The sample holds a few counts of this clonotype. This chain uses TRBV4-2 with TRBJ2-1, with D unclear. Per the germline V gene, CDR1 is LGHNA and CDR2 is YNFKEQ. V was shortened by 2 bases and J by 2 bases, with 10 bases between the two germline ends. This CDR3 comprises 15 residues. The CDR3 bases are TGTGCCAGCAGCCAAAACTCGGGTGCCTACAATGAGCAGTTCTTC. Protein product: CASSQNSGAYNEQFF.

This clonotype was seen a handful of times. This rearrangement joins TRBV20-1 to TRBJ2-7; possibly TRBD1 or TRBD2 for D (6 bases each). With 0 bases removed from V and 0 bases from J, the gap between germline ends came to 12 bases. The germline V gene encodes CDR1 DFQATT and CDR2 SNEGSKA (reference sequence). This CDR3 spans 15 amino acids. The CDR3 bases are TGCAGTGCTAGAGATCGGAGGGGGATCTCCTACGAGCAGTACTTC. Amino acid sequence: CSARDRRGISYEQYF.

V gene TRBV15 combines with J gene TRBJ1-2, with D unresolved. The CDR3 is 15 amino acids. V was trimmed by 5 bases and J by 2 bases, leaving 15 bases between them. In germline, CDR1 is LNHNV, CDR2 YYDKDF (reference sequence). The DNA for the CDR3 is TGTGCCACCAGCGGGGTTAGGGCCGGCAACTATGGCTACACCTTC. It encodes CATSGVRAGNYGYTF.

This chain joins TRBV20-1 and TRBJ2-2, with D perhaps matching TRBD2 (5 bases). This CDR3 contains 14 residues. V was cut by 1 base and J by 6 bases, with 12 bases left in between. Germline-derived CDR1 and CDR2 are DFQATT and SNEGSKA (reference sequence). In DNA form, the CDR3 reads TGCAGTGCTAGAGGGACCTCGGACTCCGGGGAGCTGTTTTTT. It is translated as CSARGTSDSGELFF.

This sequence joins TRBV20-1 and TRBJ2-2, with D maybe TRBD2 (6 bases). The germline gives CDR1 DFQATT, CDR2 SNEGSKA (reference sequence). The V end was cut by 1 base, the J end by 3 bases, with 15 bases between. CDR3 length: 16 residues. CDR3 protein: CSARGTGGDDTGELFF. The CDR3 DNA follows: TGCAGTGCTAGAGGGACGGGCGGGGACGACACCGGGGAGCTGTTTTTT.

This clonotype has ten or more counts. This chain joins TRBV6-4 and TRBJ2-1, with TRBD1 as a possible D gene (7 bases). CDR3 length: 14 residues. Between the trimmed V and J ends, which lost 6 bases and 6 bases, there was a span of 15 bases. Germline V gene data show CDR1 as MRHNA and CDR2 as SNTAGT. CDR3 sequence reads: CASSPTGTANEQFF. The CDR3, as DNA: TGTGCCAGCAGCCCGACAGGGACTGCCAATGAGCAGTTCTTC.